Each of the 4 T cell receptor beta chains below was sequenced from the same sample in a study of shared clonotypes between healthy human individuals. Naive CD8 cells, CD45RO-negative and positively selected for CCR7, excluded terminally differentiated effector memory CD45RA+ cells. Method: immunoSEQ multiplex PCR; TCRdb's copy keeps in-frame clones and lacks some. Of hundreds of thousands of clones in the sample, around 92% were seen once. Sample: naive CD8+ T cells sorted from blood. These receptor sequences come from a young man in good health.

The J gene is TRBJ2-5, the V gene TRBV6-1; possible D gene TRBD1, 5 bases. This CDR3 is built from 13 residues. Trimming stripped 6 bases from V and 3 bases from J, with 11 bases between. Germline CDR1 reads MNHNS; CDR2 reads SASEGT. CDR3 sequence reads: CASRSLGEETQYF. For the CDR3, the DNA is TGTGCCAGCAGAAGTCTAGGGGAAGAGACCCAGTACTTC.

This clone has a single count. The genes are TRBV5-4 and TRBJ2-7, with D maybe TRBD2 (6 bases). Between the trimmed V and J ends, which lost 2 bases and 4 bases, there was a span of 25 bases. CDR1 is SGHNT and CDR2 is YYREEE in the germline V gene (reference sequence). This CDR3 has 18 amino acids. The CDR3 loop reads CASSFGPPGVVGWYEQYF. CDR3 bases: TGTGCCAGCAGCTTTGGGCCGCCGGGAGTCGTTGGATGGTACGAGCAGTACTTC.

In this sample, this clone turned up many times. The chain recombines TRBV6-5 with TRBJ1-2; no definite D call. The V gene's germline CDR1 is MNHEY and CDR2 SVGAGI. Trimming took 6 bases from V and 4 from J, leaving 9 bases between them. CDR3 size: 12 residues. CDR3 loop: CASRDVGYGYTF. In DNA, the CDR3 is TGTGCCAGCAGGGATGTGGGCTATGGCTACACCTTC.

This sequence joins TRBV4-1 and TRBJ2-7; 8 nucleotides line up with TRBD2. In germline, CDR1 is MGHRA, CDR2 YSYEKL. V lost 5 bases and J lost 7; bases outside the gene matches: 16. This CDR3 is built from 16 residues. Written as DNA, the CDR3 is TGCGCCAGCAGCAACCTACCGGGACTAGTGAATGGGGAGCAGTACTTC. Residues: CASSNLPGLVNGEQYF.